These 27 T cell receptor beta chains came from one sample sequenced in a study of blood T cells in healthy people across ages. A J-beta primer mix and a sample-barcoded 5' primer were used in a second PCR of roughly 6 to 12 cycles. TCRdb used MiXCR to reprocess the 5' RACE reads, holding one entry per CDR3 protein. The data show some 1.8 million distinct CDR3 sequences, 30% to 40% seen once. What was sequenced was blood. The receptors were gathered from a human donor in good health.

V is TRBV7-9 and J is TRBJ2-3, with 8 nucleotides matching TRBD1. This CDR3 contains 17 residues. CDR1 SEHNR and CDR2 FQNEAQ come from the germline V gene (reference sequence). V dropped 2 bases and J dropped 4; count of bases not matched to a gene: 11. CDR3 sequence reads: CASSLTYETGEADTQYF. The CDR3 coding sequence is TGTGCCAGCAGCTTAACGTACGAGACAGGGGAGGCAGATACGCAGTATTTT.

This clonotype was observed a handful of times. The gene calls are TRBV12-3 or TRBV12-4 and TRBJ2-7; 11 bases map to TRBD1. V dropped 5 bases and J dropped 2; count of bases not matched to a gene: 5. The CDR3 has 15 residues. CDR3 coding DNA: TGTGCCAGCAGTCCCGGGACAGGGGGACCCTACGAGCAGTACTTC. It codes for CASSPGTGGPYEQYF.

The V and J genes are TRBV7-9 and TRBJ1-3; maybe TRBD1 (5 bases). Germline V gene data show CDR1 as SEHNR and CDR2 as FQNEAQ (reference sequence). V was trimmed by 5 bases and J by 0 bases, leaving 11 bases between them. This CDR3 has 15 residues. The CDR3 loop is CASSPRATSGNTIYF. DNA for the CDR3: TGTGCCAGCAGCCCCAGGGCTACCTCTGGAAACACCATATATTTT. Full variable domain (outside the CDR3, taken from reference TRBV7-9 and TRBJ1-3): DTGVSQNPRHKITKRGQNVTFRCDPISEHNRLYWYRQTLGQGPEFLTYFQNEAQLEKSRLLSDRFSAERPKGSFSTLEIQRTEQGDSAMYLCASSPRATSGNTIYFGEGSWLTVV.

This clonotype was detected only a few times. V gene TRBV29-1 combines with J gene TRBJ2-3; a weak D match, TRBD1 (6 bases). Germline V gene lookup returns CDR1 SQVTM and CDR2 ANQGSEA. The CDR3 runs to 15 residues. Deletions cut 5 bases from V and 0 bases from J, with 15 bases between. CDR3 DNA sequence: TGCAGCGTTAAGGGGCAGGGGCCTAGCACAGATACGCAGTATTTT. Translated, it gives CSVKGQGPSTDTQYF.

This clonotype has only one observation. This chain joins TRBV7-7 and TRBJ2-2; a weak D match, TRBD1 (5 bases). The V and J ends lost 6 bases and 3 bases respectively, with 8 bases between them. The CDR3 has 13 amino acids. Germline-derived CDR1 and CDR2 are SSHAT and FNYEAQ (reference sequence). The CDR3 nucleotides are TGTGCCAGCAGGTTGACAGACACCGGGGAGCTGTTTTTT. Translated, it gives CASRLTDTGELFF. Full variable domain (rest looked up from reference TRBV7-7 and TRBJ2-2): GAGVSQSPRYKVTKRGQDVTLRCDPISSHATLYWYQQALGQGPEFLTYFNYEAQPDKSGLPSDRFSAERPEGSISTLTIQRTEQRDSAMYRCASRLTDTGELFFGEGSRLTVL.

V and J are TRBV29-1 and TRBJ1-2, with D possibly TRBD1 on 5 matching bases. CDR1 and CDR2 from the germline V gene are SQVTM and ANQGSEA. The CDR3 loop spans 12 amino acids. V dropped 5 bases and J dropped 8 bases, with 15 bases sitting between them. The CDR3 DNA reads as TGCAGCGTTCCCCGGGGGGACCGGGGCTACACCTTC. Translated, it gives CSVPRGDRGYTF.

This chain joins TRBV4-1 and TRBJ2-7, with D possibly being TRBD1 (8 bases). V was cut by 0 bases and J by 0 bases, with 12 bases left in between. Germline-derived CDR1 and CDR2 are MGHRA and YSYEKL. This CDR3 contains 16 residues. The CDR3 loop is CASSQDTGGGSYEQYF. CDR3 nucleotides: TGCGCCAGCAGCCAAGATACAGGGGGGGGCTCCTACGAGCAGTACTTC.

This clonotype showed up many times. The rearrangement uses TRBV29-1 and TRBJ2-1; 10 bases map to TRBD2. V trimming: 5 bases; J trimming: 1 base; junction bases outside the gene matches: 5. The CDR3 has 15 amino acids. CDR1 and CDR2 from the germline V gene are SQVTM and ANQGSEA. In DNA form, the CDR3 reads TGCAGCGTTTCTAGCGGGGGTTTATCCTACAATGAGCAGTTCTTC. Its protein is CSVSSGGLSYNEQFF.

The V call is TRBV20-1, the J call TRBJ2-5; unclear D gene. Germline CDR1 and CDR2: DFQATT and SNEGSKA (reference sequence). This CDR3 is 17 amino acids long. Trimming took off 1 base at V and 0 bases at J, with 18 bases between the two ends. The CDR3: CSARGDLGTQYQETQYF. The CDR3 DNA reads as TGCAGTGCTAGAGGTGATCTCGGTACTCAGTACCAAGAGACCCAGTACTTC.

This clonotype appeared a single time. This chain joins TRBV5-1 and TRBJ2-2, with TRBD2 matching 9 bases. Germline V gene sequence: CDR1 SGHRS, CDR2 YFSETQ. This CDR3 is 16 amino acids long. V lost 5 bases, J lost 0 bases, and 5 bases stayed unmatched. CDR3 nucleotide sequence: TGCGCCAGCAGGTGGCTAGCGGGATCGAACACCGGGGAGCTGTTTTTT. It codes for CASRWLAGSNTGELFF.

The sample holds one count of this clonotype. The gene calls are TRBV9 and TRBJ2-4, with D perhaps TRBD1 or TRBD2 (5 bases each). V shed 1 base and J shed 13 bases, with 21 bases lying between them. The CDR3 totals 15 residues. Germline V gives CDR1 SGDLS, CDR2 YYNGEE. The CDR3 DNA reads TGTGCCAGCAGCGTACGGGGCACCCTATACAATGAGCAGTACTTC. Residues: CASSVRGTLYNEQYF.

The rearrangement uses TRBV5-1 and TRBJ2-1; 7 bases are a match to TRBD2. The CDR3 has 19 amino acids. Germline V gene data show CDR1 as SGHRS and CDR2 as YFSETQ. Trimming removed 3 bases from V and 0 bases from J; junction bases left unmatched: 15. CDR3 sequence reads: CASSSRGLRSGNSYNEQFF. The DNA of the CDR3 is TGCGCCAGCAGCTCCCGGGGTCTACGCAGCGGGAACTCCTACAATGAGCAGTTCTTC.

The chain couples TRBV4-2 to TRBJ2-7, with 13 bases identical to TRBD2. The CDR3 has 18 amino acids. Germline trimming cut 4 bases from V and 1 base from J; bases unmatched to any gene: 10. Germline V gives CDR1 LGHNA, CDR2 YNFKEQ. CDR3 coding DNA: TGTGCCAGCAGCCGTTCGACTAGCGGGGGGCCCCTTTCCTACGAGCAGTACTTC. Translating it yields CASSRSTSGGPLSYEQYF.

This chain joins TRBV3-1 and TRBJ2-7; no reliable D call. The V gene's germline CDR1 is LGHDT and CDR2 YNNKEL (reference sequence). This CDR3 has 12 residues. The V gene lost 1 base and the J gene lost 5 bases, with 6 bases spanning the gap. CDR3 DNA sequence: TGTGCCAGCAGCCAAGGGCGGAACGAGCAGTACTTC. Amino acid sequence: CASSQGRNEQYF.

The chain joins TRBV5-1 to TRBJ2-6, with D perhaps TRBD1 (6 bases). Trimming took off 0 bases at V and 2 bases at J, with 15 bases between the two ends. The CDR3 runs to 18 residues. Germline CDR1 SGHRS, CDR2 YFSETQ. In nucleotides, the CDR3 is TGCGCCAGCAGCTTGGGACCCCTCAGGGGCACTGGGGCCAACGTCCTGACTTTC. Protein product: CASSLGPLRGTGANVLTF. The variable domain in full, with the rest retrieved from reference TRBV5-1 and TRBJ2-6, is KAGVTQTPRYLIKTRGQQVTLSCSPISGHRSVSWYQQTPGQGLQFLFEYFSETQRNKGNFPGRFSGRQFSNSRSEMNVSTLELGDSALYLCASSLGPLRGTGANVLTFGAGSRLTVL.

The chain recombines TRBV29-1 with TRBJ2-1; either TRBD1 or TRBD2 may fit D (5 bases each). Germline loops: CDR1 SQVTM, CDR2 ANQGSEA. CDR3 length equals 14 residues. V gave up 4 bases and J gave up 8 bases, with 18 bases separating them. The CDR3 sequence: CSVVPGRGKHEQFF. In nucleotides, the CDR3 is TGCAGCGTTGTCCCGGGACGGGGTAAACATGAGCAGTTCTTC.

V and J are TRBV7-6 and TRBJ2-5, with 9 bases lining up with TRBD2. The CDR3 is made up of 16 amino acids. Germline V gene lookup returns CDR1 SGHVS and CDR2 FNYEAQ. The junction had 9 bases not matched to a gene; V was cut back by 5 bases and J by 2 bases. In nucleotides, the CDR3 is TGTGCCAGCAGCCCAGGACTAGCGAGGGCACAAGAGACCCAGTACTTC. This codes for CASSPGLARAQETQYF.

This clonotype was observed a handful of times. CDR3 nucleotides: TGTGCCAGCAGCTGGCGAACAGGGGTCCAAGAGACCCAGTACTTC. This codes for CASSWRTGVQETQYF. J is TRBJ2-5 and V is TRBV7-6; 7 bases align to TRBD1. V was clipped by 4 bases and J by 1 base; unmatched bases: 6. The length of the CDR3 is 15 residues. Germline CDR1 SGHVS, CDR2 FNYEAQ.

The J gene is TRBJ1-6, the V gene TRBV29-1, with 7 bases lining up with TRBD1. The CDR3 covers 15 residues. Trimming took 4 bases from V and 2 from J; bases not matched to a gene: 5. Per the germline V gene, CDR1 is SQVTM and CDR2 is ANQGSEA. The chain's CDR3 is CSVVEGQPYNSPLHF. CDR3 bases: TGCAGCGTTGTGGAGGGACAGCCCTATAATTCACCCCTCCACTTT.

The rearrangement joins TRBV7-9 to TRBJ1-1; 8 bases map to TRBD1. Germline CDR1 reads SEHNR; CDR2 reads FQNEAQ (reference sequence). This CDR3 region has 15 residues. V shed 5 bases, J shed 6 bases, and the junction held 11 bases outside the gene matches. The CDR3 here is CASSDPAAGGPEAFF. As DNA, the CDR3 is TGTGCCAGCAGCGATCCGGCAGCAGGGGGCCCTGAAGCTTTCTTT.

This clonotype has at least ten counts. This chain links TRBV5-1 with TRBJ2-6; D unclear. Trimming removed 6 bases from V and 0 bases from J, with 7 bases in between. There are 14 residues in the CDR3. Germline lookup yields CDR1 SGHRS and CDR2 YFSETQ. The CDR3 DNA follows: TGCGCCAGCACCGAGCTCTCTGGGGCCAACGTCCTGACTTTC. The encoded protein is CASTELSGANVLTF.

The rearrangement uses TRBV7-8 and TRBJ2-3; 8 bases match TRBD2. Germline assignment: CDR1 SGHVS and CDR2 FQNEAQ. The CDR3 sequence is 17 residues long. The J segment lost 3 bases and the V segment lost 3 bases, leaving 11 bases of the junction unmatched. The DNA for the CDR3 is TGTGCCAGCAGCTTCCTTAGCGGGGACCTGTTGACAGATACGCAGTATTTT. It translates to CASSFLSGDLLTDTQYF.

V usage is TRBV7-3 and J usage is TRBJ2-1, with 8 bases lining up with TRBD1. Germline-derived CDR1 and CDR2 are SGHTA and FQGTGA. The length of the CDR3 is 14 residues. Unmatched junction bases numbered 7, after V lost 4 bases and J lost 8 bases. Here the CDR3 DNA reads TGTGCCAGCAGCTACTACGACAGGGGAGATGAGCAGTTCTTC. It yields the protein CASSYYDRGDEQFF.

This clonotype was detected a few times. The J gene is TRBJ1-5, the V gene TRBV6-2 or TRBV6-3, with TRBD1 as a possible D gene (5 bases). With 7 bases removed from V and 0 bases from J, the gap between germline ends came to 7 bases. The CDR3 consists of 13 residues. CDR1 MNHEY and CDR2 SVGEGT come from the germline V gene. DNA for the CDR3: TGTGCCAGCACAGGGTATAGCAATCAGCCCCAGCATTTT. The encoded protein is CASTGYSNQPQHF.

Note on this clonotype: Mismatch with germline at one junction end may stem from a read error. This sequence joins TRBV2 and TRBJ2-2, with D hard to call. CDR1 is SNHLY, CDR2 FYNNEI, per germline. The CDR3 loop spans 13 amino acids. The CDR3 protein is CASSVSITRELFF. CDR3 coding DNA: TGTGCCAGCAGTGTCTCGATCACCAGGGAGCTGTTTTTT.

The V call is TRBV7-6, the J call TRBJ2-1, with D perhaps matching TRBD1 (6 bases). Germline V gene data show CDR1 as SGHVS and CDR2 as FNYEAQ. V gave up 3 bases and J gave up 0 bases, with 15 bases separating them. CDR3 length: 17 amino acids. The CDR3: CASSFVLVRGSYNEQFF. As DNA, the CDR3 is TGTGCCAGCAGCTTCGTTTTGGTCAGGGGCTCCTACAATGAGCAGTTCTTC.

The chain is built from TRBV25-1 and TRBJ1-2; 9 bases align to TRBD1. J was trimmed by 4 bases and V by 7 bases; bases with no gene match: 13. Germline values: CDR1 MGHDK, CDR2 SYGVNS. This CDR3 is 16 amino acids long. DNA for the CDR3: TGTGCCAGCACCGGAAGAGGGACAGGGCACCTCTATGGCTACACCTTC. The encoded protein is CASTGRGTGHLYGYTF.